This T cell receptor (beta chain) was captured by sequencing in a study of T cell responses to AZD1222 COVID-19 vaccine. Profiling relied on immunoSEQ multiplex PCR, and the TCRdb table lists in-frame clones only, not all of them. The top ten clones hold about 3.7% of a sample with about 140,000 clones, approximately 92% of them seen once. Note on this clone: Its antigen is not known.

Findings of the study overall: The peak T cell response came first, and repertoires were sampled only after it. The span of vaccine-associated CD4 TCRs extended across spike, with dominance at 160-218 and 743-854. Unmutated variant regions are reportedly the target of nearly half of TCRs that are spike-specific.

Trimming took off 4 bases at V and 1 base at J, with 14 bases between the two ends. Germline CDR1 SGHTA, CDR2 FQGNSA. This CDR3 spans 17 amino acids. The source was peripheral blood, collected 28 days after the second AZD1222 dose. This sequence originates from an adult who received the AZD1222 COVID-19 vaccine. The V and J genes are TRBV7-2 and TRBJ1-6; TRBD1 might be the D (5 bases). CDR3 in DNA: TGTGCCAGCAGCTCCCGCCGATCAGGGTCCTATAATTCACCCCTCCACTTT. Encoded protein: CASSSRRSGSYNSPLHF.